These 30 T cell receptor beta chains came from one sample sequenced in a study of cytomegalovirus exposure and HLA in healthy donors. The primer mix had 60 Vbeta and 13 Jbeta primers. Produced via immunoSEQ multiplex PCR; TCRdb's table is partial and in-frame only. The data contain 100,000 to 120,000 clones, approximately 80% of them singletons. The sample comprised PBMCs. Every receptor here comes from a woman aged 25 to 45 in good health and CMV-seropositive.

This chain links TRBV27 with TRBJ2-1; 10 bases line up with TRBD2. CDR3 length: 15 amino acids. Unmatched junction bases numbered 8, after V lost 3 bases and J lost 9 bases. Germline-derived CDR1 and CDR2 are MNHEY and SMNVEV (reference sequence). CDR3 amino acids: CASSFTSGIRSEQFF. The CDR3 bases are TGTGCCAGCAGTTTCACTAGCGGGATACGTTCTGAGCAGTTCTTC.

The J gene is TRBJ2-7, the V gene TRBV7-6; 7 bases agree with TRBD2. Germline V gives CDR1 SGHVS, CDR2 FNYEAQ. With 5 bases clipped from V and 0 bases from J, the junction kept 7 bases outside the gene matches. This CDR3 is built from 15 residues. The CDR3 DNA reads as TGTGCCAGCAGCCCGTTGGGGGGGAACTCCTACGAGCAGTACTTC. Amino acids: CASSPLGGNSYEQYF.

This CDR3 is CASSARQGSPLETQYF. CDR3 nucleotides: TGTGCCAGCAGCGCGAGACAAGGAAGTCCCCTTGAGACCCAGTACTTC. The chain employs TRBV9 and TRBJ2-5; the D is unclear. The CDR3 has 16 residues. CDR1 is SGDLS, CDR2 YYNGEE, per germline. The V gene lost 3 bases and the J gene lost 5 bases, with 20 bases spanning the gap.

The rearrangement joins TRBV5-4 to TRBJ2-7, with 7 bases lining up with TRBD2. The CDR3 totals 14 residues. CDR1 is SGHNT and CDR2 is YYREEE in the germline V gene (reference sequence). V trimming: 4 bases; J trimming: 0 bases; junction bases outside the gene matches: 4. In DNA, the CDR3 is TGTGCCAGCAGCCCCGGGACTAACTCCTACGAGCAGTACTTC. Translation: CASSPGTNSYEQYF.

The V and J genes are TRBV12-2 and TRBJ2-5; the table's D call of TRBD2 was not tested on the DNA. TRBV12-2 is a pseudogene segment. This CDR3 region has 18 residues. The DNA for the CDR3 is TGTGCAAGTCGCCTATTTAATCCCGGGACTAGCGGGGGAGAGACCCAGTACTTC. Its protein product is CASRLFNPGTSGGETQYF.

This chain uses TRBV18 with TRBJ1-5; 7 bases fit TRBD1. CDR3 length: 16 residues. With 0 bases clipped from V and 7 bases from J, the junction kept 9 bases outside the gene matches. Germline loops: CDR1 KGHSH, CDR2 LQKENI. CDR3 nucleotides: TGTGCCAGCTCACCACCTGCGACAGGGAATCGGCAGCCCCAGCATTTT. It yields the protein CASSPPATGNRQPQHF. The whole variable domain, filled in from reference TRBV18 and TRBJ1-5, reads NAGVMQNPRHLVRRRGQEARLRCSPMKGHSHVYWYRQLPEEGLKFMVYLQKENIIDESGMPKERFSAEFPKEGPSILRIQQVVRGDSAAYFCASSPPATGNRQPQHFGDGTRLSIL.

The rearrangement links TRBV2 to TRBJ2-2; D uncertain. The V and J ends lost 3 bases and 5 bases respectively, with 7 bases between them. The CDR3 is 13 residues long. CDR1 SNHLY and CDR2 FYNNEI come from the germline V gene. As DNA, the CDR3 is TGTGCCAGCAGTGAGATCGCGACCGGGGAGCTGTTTTTT. Protein: CASSEIATGELFF.

There are a few counts of this clone. This chain links TRBV30 with TRBJ2-5, with 7 bases matching TRBD2. Germline V lookup: CDR1 GTSNPN, CDR2 SVGIG (reference sequence). The CDR3 has 14 residues. Unmatched junction bases numbered 4, after V lost 1 base and J lost 2 bases. In nucleotides, the CDR3 is TGTGCCTGGAGTGGTGGTAGCGGGCAAGAGACCCAGTACTTC. Protein: CAWSGGSGQETQYF. Variable domain in full (rest from reference TRBV30 and TRBJ2-5): SQTIHQWPATLVQPVGSPLSLECTVEGTSNPNLYWYRQAAGRGLQLLFYSVGIGQISSEVPQNLSASRPQDRQFILSSKKLLLSDSGFYLCAWSGGSGQETQYFGPGTRLLVL.

The rearrangement links TRBV25-1 to TRBJ1-1; D is ambiguous. Germline lookup yields CDR1 MGHDK and CDR2 SYGVNS. Trimming cost V 1 base and J 3 bases, with 9 bases left between them. This CDR3 contains 14 residues. DNA of the CDR3: TGTGCCAGCAGTGAATGGGGAGCAGACACTGAAGCTTTCTTT. Its translation is CASSEWGADTEAFF.

This clone was seen a single time. This chain joins TRBV19 and TRBJ1-6; 8 nucleotides line up with TRBD1. The CDR3 is made up of 15 amino acids. With 7 bases clipped from V and 9 bases from J, the junction kept 11 bases outside the gene matches. Germline V gene data show CDR1 as LNHDA and CDR2 as SQIVND (reference sequence). Written as DNA, the CDR3 is TGTGCCAGTACCCCTCGGACAGGGTTTGCTTCACCCCTCCACTTT. Translated, it gives CASTPRTGFASPLHF.

The chain couples TRBV7-3 to TRBJ1-1, with 10 nucleotides matching TRBD1. The CDR3 loop spans 15 amino acids. The germline CDR1 and CDR2 sequences are SGHTA and FQGTGA. With 5 bases clipped from V and 3 bases from J, the junction kept 6 bases outside the gene matches. The CDR3 sequence: CASSLRTGGDTEAFF. The DNA for the CDR3 is TGTGCCAGCAGCCTGCGGACAGGGGGGGACACTGAAGCTTTCTTT.

This clone was observed a few times. The chain joins TRBV18 to TRBJ2-1, with TRBD2 matching 10 bases. The CDR3 sequence is 15 residues long. Germline CDR1 and CDR2: KGHSH and LQKENI. V was pared by 8 bases and J by 1 base, with 5 bases of the junction left unmatched. The CDR3, as DNA: TGTGCCAGCGCCTCTAGCGGGGGTTCCTACAATGAGCAGTTCTTC. Translating it yields CASASSGGSYNEQFF.

About this clone: Compared with germline, one end of the junction differs, possibly owing to a read error. The chain uses TRBV7-9 and TRBJ1-2; 7 bases agree with TRBD1. The CDR3 is made up of 13 amino acids. The germline gives CDR1 SEHNR, CDR2 FQNEAQ (reference sequence). The CDR3 loop is CASDRVPNYDYTF. CDR3 nucleotides: TGTGCCAGCGACAGGGTACCTAACTATGACTACACCTTC.

The J gene is TRBJ2-1, the V gene TRBV30, with 9 bases matching TRBD2. The CDR3 spans 13 residues. Germline CDR1 reads GTSNPN; CDR2 reads SVGIG (reference sequence). The junction had 1 base not matched to a gene; V was cut back by 0 bases and J by 7 bases. CDR3 protein: CAWSVTSGNEQFF. The CDR3 nucleotides are TGTGCCTGGAGTGTAACTAGCGGGAATGAGCAGTTCTTC.

J is TRBJ1-3 and V is TRBV7-8; D call uncertain. The ends were cut back, 2 bases at V and 4 bases at J, with 12 bases in the middle. Germline CDR1 is SGHVS and CDR2 is FQNEAQ. This CDR3 has 15 residues. The CDR3 protein is CASSLLPEFGNTIYF. The CDR3 nucleotides read TGTGCCAGCAGCTTATTACCTGAGTTCGGAAACACCATATATTTT. The full variable domain, with the rest looked up from reference TRBV7-8 and TRBJ1-3, is GAGVSQSPRYKVAKRGQDVALRCDPISGHVSLFWYQQALGQGPEFLTYFQNEAQLDKSGLPSDRFFAERPEGSVSTLKIQRTQQEDSAVYLCASSLLPEFGNTIYFGEGSWLTVV.

The table lists this clone with a few counts. The CDR3: CASSLAFFGLSTDTQYF. As DNA, the CDR3 is TGTGCCAGCAGCTTAGCGTTTTTCGGGTTAAGCACAGATACGCAGTATTTT. This chain joins TRBV7-2 and TRBJ2-3; D uncertain. CDR1 and CDR2 (germline): SGHTA, FQGNSA. This CDR3 is 17 amino acids long. The ends were cut back, 0 bases at V and 0 bases at J, with 13 bases in the middle.

The gene calls are TRBV7-9 and TRBJ2-1; D may be TRBD1 (7 bases). This CDR3 has 17 amino acids. V was shortened by 8 bases and J by 0 bases, with 20 bases between the two germline ends. The germline gives CDR1 SEHNR, CDR2 FQNEAQ (reference sequence). CDR3 sequence: CASQGGPTPSSYNEQFF. CDR3 bases: TGTGCCAGCCAGGGGGGCCCGACCCCGAGCTCCTACAATGAGCAGTTCTTC.

This chain connects TRBV29-1 to TRBJ1-4; the D gene is possibly TRBD1 (5 bases). With 7 bases removed from V and 1 base from J, the gap between germline ends came to 13 bases. The CDR3 contains 14 residues. Looked up from germline, CDR1 is SQVTM and CDR2 is ANQGSEA. CDR3 amino acids: CSAYSTGTNEKLFF. CDR3 coding DNA: TGCAGCGCCTATTCTACAGGAACTAATGAAAAACTGTTTTTT.

This clone was observed a handful of times. The chain recombines TRBV5-4 with TRBJ2-5; 11 nucleotides agree with TRBD2. The CDR3 consists of 17 residues. From germline, CDR1 is SGHNT and CDR2 YYREEE (reference sequence). The V gene end was trimmed by 2 bases and the J gene end by 5 bases; junction bases not matched to a gene: 11. The CDR3 region is CASSLYILAGEGETQYF. DNA of the CDR3: TGTGCCAGCAGCTTATACATACTAGCGGGAGAGGGGGAGACCCAGTACTTC.

Worth noting for this clone: The germline gene is not matched at one end of the junction; a read error may be the cause. This chain connects TRBV10-2 to TRBJ1-2; 7 bases agree with TRBD1. CDR1 and CDR2 (germline): WSHSY, SAAADI. This CDR3 has 13 amino acids. CDR3 DNA sequence: TGCACCAGCAGTGTACAGGGGAACTATGGCTACACCTTC. This sequence encodes CTSSVQGNYGYTF.

The chain joins TRBV30 to TRBJ2-5; the D gene is possibly TRBD2 (6 bases). This CDR3 has 12 amino acids. Per the germline V gene, CDR1 is GTSNPN and CDR2 is SVGIG (reference sequence). V was clipped by 7 bases and J by 7 bases, with 16 bases between them. Here the CDR3 reads CALEGLPGTQYF. As DNA, the CDR3 is TGTGCCTTGGAGGGACTGCCAGGGACCCAGTACTTC.

The rearrangement links TRBV19 to TRBJ1-2; possible D gene TRBD1, 5 bases. The CDR3 has 13 amino acids. Trimming removed 3 bases at V and 6 bases at J, with 11 bases between. Germline CDR1 reads LNHDA; CDR2 reads SQIVND (reference sequence). The CDR3, as DNA: TGTGCCAGTAGTATTAAGGGGTTCGATGGCTACACCTTC. Translated, it gives CASSIKGFDGYTF.

V gene TRBV7-9 combines with J gene TRBJ2-5, with D perhaps TRBD2 (5 bases). This CDR3 contains 11 residues. The V end was cut by 5 bases, the J end by 9 bases, with 10 bases between. Germline CDR1 SEHNR, CDR2 FQNEAQ (reference sequence). The CDR3 bases are TGTGCCAGCAGCGGAGGCATGGCCCAGTACTTC. This translates into CASSGGMAQYF. The full variable domain, in which reference TRBV7-9 and TRBJ2-5 provide the parts outside the CDR3, is DTGVSQNPRHKITKRGQNVTFRCDPISEHNRLYWYRQTLGQGPEFLTYFQNEAQLEKSRLLSDRFSAERPKGSFSTLEIQRTEQGDSAMYLCASSGGMAQYFGPGTRLLVL.

CDR3 sequence: CASSKGVITETQYF. The CDR3 DNA sequence: TGTGCCAGCAGTAAAGGGGTGATCACTGAGACCCAGTACTTC. The chain joins TRBV27 to TRBJ2-5; possible D gene TRBD1, 5 bases. Germline CDR1 MNHEY, CDR2 SMNVEV (reference sequence). CDR3 length equals 14 residues. V lost 5 bases, J lost 5 bases, and 15 bases lay in between.

The chain combines TRBV10-3 with TRBJ2-1; 7 bases map to TRBD2. The V segment lost 6 bases and the J segment 9 bases; nucleotides outside the gene matches: 20. Germline values: CDR1 ENHRY, CDR2 SYGVKD. CDR3 length: 17 amino acids. CDR3 amino acids: CAIRGGGGSSQSSEQFF. Written as DNA, the CDR3 is TGTGCCATCAGGGGTGGAGGCGGGAGCTCCCAGTCAAGTGAGCAGTTCTTC.

On this clone: Distinct nucleotide sequences in the sample also encode this CDR3. The chain joins TRBV7-3 to TRBJ2-5; 8 bases agree with TRBD2. The CDR3 spans 15 residues. Per germline, CDR1 SGHTA and CDR2 FQGTGA. V lost 5 bases, J lost 1 base, and 6 bases stayed unmatched. The DNA of the CDR3 is TGTGCCAGCAGCGTAGGTACTAGCGGCCAAGAGACCCAGTACTTC. Amino acid sequence: CASSVGTSGQETQYF. Filled out from reference TRBV7-3 and TRBJ2-5, the complete variable domain reads GAGVSQTPSNKVTEKGKYVELRCDPISGHTALYWYRQSLGQGPEFLIYFQGTGAADDSGLPNDRFFAVRPEGSVSTLKIQRTERGDSAVYLCASSVGTSGQETQYFGPGTRLLVL.

This rearrangement joins TRBV19 to TRBJ1-2; TRBD1 matches 11 bases. The CDR3 length is 16 residues. With V trimmed by 7 bases and J by 0 bases, 7 bases remained unmatched. Germline assignment: CDR1 LNHDA and CDR2 SQIVND (reference sequence). The CDR3 sequence is CASKGQGGLSNYGYTF. The CDR3 DNA sequence: TGTGCCAGTAAGGGACAGGGGGGATTATCTAACTATGGCTACACCTTC.

The chain employs TRBV5-1 and TRBJ2-5; 12 bases map to TRBD2. V was clipped by 2 bases and J by 1 base; unmatched bases: 6. The CDR3 is 17 amino acids. Germline lookup yields CDR1 SGHRS and CDR2 YFSETQ. The CDR3 DNA is TGCGCCAGCAGCTTCCTAACTAGCGGGAGGACCCAAGAGACCCAGTACTTC. This encodes CASSFLTSGRTQETQYF.

This clone was observed once. The chain recombines TRBV11-2 with TRBJ2-7; D is perhaps TRBD1 (6 bases). Germline V gene sequence: CDR1 SGHAT, CDR2 FQNNGV. This CDR3 spans 15 amino acids. V was shortened by 5 bases and J by 2 bases, with 16 bases between the two germline ends. For the CDR3, the DNA is TGTGCCAGCAGCCTTGGACAGACCATGACCTACGAGCAGTACTTC. Its translation: CASSLGQTMTYEQYF. The full variable domain, rest sourced from reference TRBV11-2 and TRBJ2-7, is EAGVAQSPRYKIIEKRQSVAFWCNPISGHATLYWYQQILGQGPKLLIQFQNNGVVDDSQLPKDRFSAERLKGVDSTLKIQPAKLEDSAVYLCASSLGQTMTYEQYFGPGTRLTVT.

The rearrangement joins TRBV7-2 to TRBJ2-7; 12 bases match TRBD2. The CDR3 loop spans 15 amino acids. Germline-derived CDR1 and CDR2 are SGHTA and FQGNSA. Trimming took 4 bases from V and 6 from J; bases not matched to a gene: 7. The CDR3 is CASSSPSGGAFEQYF. CDR3 DNA sequence: TGTGCCAGCAGCTCCCCTAGCGGGGGGGCCTTCGAGCAGTACTTC.